The 10 T cell receptor beta chains in this list originate from one sample, sequenced in a study of T cells in localized non-small cell lung cancer. Profiling relied on immunoSEQ multiplex PCR, and the TCRdb table lists in-frame clones only, not all of them. The top ten clones hold about 36% of a sample with more than 30,000 clones, 78% of them seen once. This sample comprised peripheral blood, obtained before any cancer treatment. The origin of the receptors is a male donor aged 60 or older with stage II squamous cell lung carcinoma.

This chain joins TRBV5-4 and TRBJ1-1; no firm D call. CDR1 and CDR2 from the germline V gene are SGHNT and YYREEE (reference sequence). This CDR3 has 15 amino acids. V dropped 4 bases and J dropped 0 bases, with 13 bases sitting between them. CDR3 in DNA: TGTGCCAGCAGCGTCGAGGGTGGACTGAACACTGAAGCTTTCTTT. This codes for CASSVEGGLNTEAFF.

This clone was observed at least ten times. V gene TRBV4-2 combines with J gene TRBJ1-2; no definite D call. The germline gives CDR1 LGHNA, CDR2 YNFKEQ. This CDR3 is 14 amino acids long. The germline V and J ends were trimmed by 4 bases and 4 bases, with 13 bases remaining between them. CDR3 in DNA: TGTGCCAGCAGCCCCCCTTCGGTTACCTATGGCTACACCTTC. Protein: CASSPPSVTYGYTF.

This clone came up once. The chain carries TRBV27 and TRBJ2-5; tentatively, D is TRBD1 (6 bases). The V gene's germline CDR1 is MNHEY and CDR2 SMNVEV (reference sequence). Trimming removed 3 bases at V and 9 bases at J, with 11 bases between. This CDR3 spans 12 amino acids. The CDR3 DNA reads TGTGCCAGCAGTTTCAGCAGGGGTCCCCAGTACTTC. Its translation is CASSFSRGPQYF.

The V call is TRBV5-1, the J call TRBJ2-7; D unclear. Trimming stripped 1 base from V and 3 bases from J, with 14 bases between. In germline, CDR1 is SGHRS, CDR2 YFSETQ. The CDR3 consists of 15 residues. The CDR3 region is CASSLNPGGNYEQYF. In DNA form, the CDR3 reads TGCGCCAGCAGCTTGAATCCAGGTGGAAACTACGAGCAGTACTTC.

The rearrangement links TRBV6-1 to TRBJ2-5; possible D gene TRBD2, 6 bases. V gave up 6 bases and J gave up 5 bases, with 10 bases separating them. CDR1 and CDR2 (germline): MNHNS, SASEGT. The CDR3 has 12 amino acids. The CDR3 DNA sequence: TGTGCCAGCAGGACCGGGGGTGAGACCCAGTACTTC. This sequence encodes CASRTGGETQYF.

This sequence joins TRBV11-2 and TRBJ1-6; TRBD1 might be the D (6 bases). Looked up from germline, CDR1 is SGHAT and CDR2 is FQNNGV. Deletions cut 5 bases from V and 4 bases from J, with 12 bases between. This CDR3 region has 15 residues. CDR3 residues: CASSDRPFYNSPLHF. The DNA for the CDR3 is TGTGCCAGCAGCGACAGGCCATTTTATAATTCACCCCTCCACTTT.

The V and J genes are TRBV19 and TRBJ1-2; 8 bases agree with TRBD1. This CDR3 comprises 14 residues. The germline V gene has CDR1 LNHDA and CDR2 SQIVND (reference sequence). V gave up 6 bases and J gave up 0 bases; unmatched junction bases: 3. CDR3 in amino acids: CASSGQGSNYGYTF. The CDR3 DNA is TGTGCCAGTAGCGGACAGGGTTCTAACTATGGCTACACCTTC.

The chain uses TRBV4-3 and TRBJ2-5, with D possibly matching TRBD2 (6 bases). The CDR3 sequence is 14 residues long. V lost 8 bases and J lost 5, with 18 bases in between. CDR1 is LGHNA, CDR2 YSLEER, per germline. CDR3 amino acids: CASARRRASETQYF. CDR3 nucleotides: TGCGCCAGCGCACGCAGGAGGGCCTCTGAGACCCAGTACTTC.

This chain links TRBV6-5 with TRBJ1-1; tentatively, D is TRBD1 (6 bases). The V and J ends lost 6 bases and 0 bases respectively, with 14 bases between them. Germline CDR1 and CDR2: MNHEY and SVGAGI. This CDR3 spans 15 amino acids. The CDR3: CASSKQGPMNTEAFF. The CDR3 DNA follows: TGTGCCAGCAGCAAACAGGGTCCCATGAACACTGAAGCTTTCTTT.

The chain links TRBV6-1 to TRBJ1-1; D is unclear. V lost 5 bases, J lost 5 bases, and 6 bases lay in between. CDR1 MNHNS and CDR2 SASEGT come from the germline V gene. This CDR3 has 11 amino acids. The CDR3 coding sequence is TGTGCCAGCAGTTGGGGAACTGAAGCTTTCTTT. Protein sequence: CASSWGTEAFF.